A single TCR beta chain is shown here with its context. Its specificity is not known. One end of the junction varies from germline; a read error may be responsible. These data are taken from a study of monozygotic twins with cystic fibrosis. Findings of the study overall: The repertoire was suggested to be naive-dominated, clonality median about 0.01. Co-twins had the most similar V usage for 13 of 16 pairs, J for 8.

Generated by immunoSEQ multiplex PCR, the TCRdb table keeps only in-frame clones and is missing some. This sample yields some 31,000 clones, of which around four fifths are seen a single time; 0.7% to 0.9% belongs to the top ten. Germline V lookup: CDR1 SGHTS, CDR2 YDEGEE. This CDR3 is 14 amino acids long. The sequencing input was blood. This chain connects TRBV5-8 to TRBJ1-5; D ambiguous. The origin of this receptor is a girl aged 2 to 9 with cystic fibrosis. Here the CDR3 DNA reads TGTGCCAGCAGCTTGGGGCACAGCAGTCAGCCCCAGCATTTT. Its translation is CASSLGHSSQPQHF.